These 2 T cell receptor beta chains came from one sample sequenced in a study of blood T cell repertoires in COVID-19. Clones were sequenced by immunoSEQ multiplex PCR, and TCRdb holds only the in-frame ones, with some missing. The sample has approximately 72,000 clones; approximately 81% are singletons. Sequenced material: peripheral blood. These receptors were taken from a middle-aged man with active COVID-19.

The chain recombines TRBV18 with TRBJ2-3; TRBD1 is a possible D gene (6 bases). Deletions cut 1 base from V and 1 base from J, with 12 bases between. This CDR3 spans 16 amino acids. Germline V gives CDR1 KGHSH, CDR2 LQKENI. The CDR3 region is CASSPRDTTGTDTQYF. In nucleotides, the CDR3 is TGTGCCAGCTCACCACGGGACACGACAGGCACAGATACGCAGTATTTT.

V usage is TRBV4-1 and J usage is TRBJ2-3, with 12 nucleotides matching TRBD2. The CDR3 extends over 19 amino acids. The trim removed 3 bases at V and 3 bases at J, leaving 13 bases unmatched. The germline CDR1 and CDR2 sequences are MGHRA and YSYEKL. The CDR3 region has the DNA TGCGCCAGCAGCCATTACGCACTAGCGGGGGGCGGGCGAACAGATACGCAGTATTTT. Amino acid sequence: CASSHYALAGGGRTDTQYF.